These T cell receptor beta chains were read from a single sample in a study of blood T cell repertoires in COVID-19. Assay used: immunoSEQ multiplex PCR; TCRdb lists only in-frame clones, some missing. In the table there are about 200,000 clones, around 86% of which are singletons. Sequenced input: PBMCs or T cells enriched from blood (not recorded which). The receptors were gathered from a woman aged 40 to 49 in a cohort exposed to, infected with or recovered from COVID-19 (not recorded which). The CDR3 runs from the conserved cysteine through the conserved F or W. A D gene is named only where the DNA matches it firmly. Part of the rows lack a size; the others show once, few, many or a class for expanded clones.

j_gene: TRBJ1-4; abundance: NA; len: 16; d_gene: TRBD1; v_gene: TRBV9; CDR3nt: TGTGCCAGCAGTGCTACAAGGACAGGGAATAATGAAAAACTGTTTTTT; CDR3aa: CASSATRTGNNEKLFF
j_gene: TRBJ2-7; abundance: NA; len: 12; d_gene: NA; v_gene: TRBV5-5; CDR3nt: TGTGCCAGCAGCTTAACGGGGTACGAGCAGTACTTC; CDR3aa: CASSLTGYEQYF
j_gene: TRBJ1-5; abundance: NA; len: 15; d_gene: TRBD1; v_gene: TRBV5-1; CDR3nt: TGCGCCAGCAGCTTCGGACAGGCCAGTTGGGAGCCCCAGCATTTT; CDR3aa: CASSFGQASWEPQHF
j_gene: TRBJ1-1; abundance: once; len: 16; d_gene: TRBD1; v_gene: TRBV5-1; CDR3nt: TGCGCCAGCAGCCCGGACCCAGGGGGATTGAACACTGAAGCTTTCTTT; CDR3aa: CASSPDPGGLNTEAFF
j_gene: TRBJ1-5; abundance: NA; len: 15; d_gene: NA; v_gene: TRBV4-1; CDR3nt: TGCGCCAGCAGCCAGGGACACTTCGGGGATCAGCCCCAGCATTTT; CDR3aa: CASSQGHFGDQPQHF
j_gene: TRBJ2-5; abundance: once; len: 13; d_gene: TRBD2; v_gene: TRBV7-7; CDR3nt: TGTGCCAGCTCGAAGCGGGGAAAAGAGACCCAGTACTTC; CDR3aa: CASSKRGKETQYF
j_gene: TRBJ2-7; abundance: NA; len: 14; d_gene: TRBD1; v_gene: TRBV6-5; CDR3nt: TGTGCCAGCAGACCCGGGACAGGGAAGTACGAGCAGTACTTC; CDR3aa: CASRPGTGKYEQYF
j_gene: TRBJ1-3; abundance: NA; len: 15; d_gene: NA; v_gene: TRBV19; CDR3nt: TGTGCCAGTAGTATCTCCTCGAGCTCTGGAAACACCATATATTTT; CDR3aa: CASSISSSSGNTIYF
j_gene: TRBJ2-6; abundance: NA; len: 18; d_gene: NA; v_gene: TRBV18; CDR3nt: TGTGCCAGCTCACCACAGAACAGGGCGACCTCTGGGGCCAACGTCCTGACTTTC; CDR3aa: CASSPQNRATSGANVLTF
j_gene: TRBJ2-2; abundance: few; len: 15; d_gene: TRBD2; v_gene: TRBV7-8; CDR3nt: TGTGCCAGCAGCTTAGGACTAGCGAGTACCGGGGAGCTGTTTTTT; CDR3aa: CASSLGLASTGELFF
j_gene: TRBJ1-4; abundance: NA; len: 13; d_gene: NA; v_gene: TRBV5-1; CDR3nt: TGCGCCAGCAGCTCGCGGGTTGGAGAAAAACTGTTTTTT; CDR3aa: CASSSRVGEKLFF
j_gene: TRBJ2-3; abundance: once; len: 15; d_gene: NA; v_gene: TRBV4-1; CDR3nt: TGCGCCAGCAGCCAAAGAGACAGTCTCACAGATACGCAGTATTTT; CDR3aa: CASSQRDSLTDTQYF
j_gene: TRBJ2-2; abundance: NA; len: 13; d_gene: NA; v_gene: TRBV6-5; CDR3nt: TGTGCCAGCAGTTACTCTCGGGAGTGGGAGCTGTTTTTT; CDR3aa: CASSYSREWELFF
j_gene: TRBJ1-1; abundance: NA; len: 15; d_gene: TRBD1; v_gene: TRBV29-1; CDR3nt: TGCAGCGGCCGGGAGACGGGACAGCCGAACACTGAAGCTTTCTTT; CDR3aa: CSGRETGQPNTEAFF
j_gene: TRBJ2-2; abundance: once; len: 14; d_gene: NA; v_gene: TRBV3-1/TRBV3-2; CDR3nt: TGTGCCAGCAGCCAGGTGGAAGCGCCCGGGGAGCTGTTTTTT; CDR3aa: CASSQVEAPGELFF
j_gene: TRBJ2-5; abundance: once; len: 13; d_gene: TRBD1; v_gene: TRBV27; CDR3nt: TGTGCCAGCAGCCCGACAGGGGCGAAGACCCAGTACTTC; CDR3aa: CASSPTGAKTQYF
j_gene: TRBJ2-7; abundance: NA; len: 14; d_gene: TRBD1; v_gene: TRBV5-1; CDR3nt: TGCGCCAGCAGCCGCGGACAGGCGGACTACGAGCAGTACTTC; CDR3aa: CASSRGQADYEQYF
j_gene: TRBJ2-5; abundance: NA; len: 17; d_gene: TRBD2; v_gene: TRBV15; CDR3nt: TGTGCCACCAGCGATGAGACTAGCGGGGGGGCCCGCGGGACCCAGTACTTC; CDR3aa: CATSDETSGGARGTQYF
j_gene: TRBJ2-3; abundance: NA; len: 17; d_gene: TRBD2; v_gene: TRBV9; CDR3nt: TGTGCCAGCAGCGCCACCGGGACTAGCGGGCCCACAGATACGCAGTATTTT; CDR3aa: CASSATGTSGPTDTQYF
j_gene: TRBJ2-1; abundance: NA; len: 16; d_gene: NA; v_gene: TRBV19; CDR3nt: TGTGCCAGTAGTATAAGCCCTGTCCGGCGGGACAATGAGCAGTTCTTC; CDR3aa: CASSISPVRRDNEQFF
j_gene: TRBJ2-7; abundance: NA; len: 14; d_gene: NA; v_gene: TRBV5-4; CDR3nt: TGTGCCAGCAGCCCCCGGGGAGACTACTACGAGCAGTACTTC; CDR3aa: CASSPRGDYYEQYF
j_gene: TRBJ1-1; abundance: NA; len: 14; d_gene: TRBD1; v_gene: TRBV9; CDR3nt: TGTGCCAGCAGCCCCCGATCCGGGACAGTCGGAGCTTTCTTT; CDR3aa: CASSPRSGTVGAFF
j_gene: TRBJ2-5; abundance: NA; len: 14; d_gene: TRBD2; v_gene: TRBV30; CDR3nt: TGTGCCTGGAGAGATAGCGGGTACCAAGAGACCCAGTACTTC; CDR3aa: CAWRDSGYQETQYF
j_gene: TRBJ1-2; abundance: NA; len: 14; d_gene: TRBD1; v_gene: TRBV29-1; CDR3nt: TGCAGCGTTGATCGCCAGGGGGCTAACTATGGCTACACCTTC; CDR3aa: CSVDRQGANYGYTF
j_gene: TRBJ1-1; abundance: once; len: 15; d_gene: NA; v_gene: TRBV27; CDR3nt: TGTGCCAGCAGTTTACAGGGGAAGGGGAACACTGAAGCTTTCTTT; CDR3aa: CASSLQGKGNTEAFF
j_gene: TRBJ2-1; abundance: NA; len: 15; d_gene: NA; v_gene: TRBV27; CDR3nt: TGTGCCAGCAGTTTATCGACAGCCCCACGCAATGAGCAGTTCTTC; CDR3aa: CASSLSTAPRNEQFF
j_gene: TRBJ2-1; abundance: NA; len: 15; d_gene: NA; v_gene: TRBV27; CDR3nt: TGTGCCAGCAGACTCGGGGTGGGAACCTACAATGAGCAGTTCTTC; CDR3aa: CASRLGVGTYNEQFF
j_gene: TRBJ2-7; abundance: NA; len: 19; d_gene: TRBD2; v_gene: TRBV2; CDR3nt: TGTGCCAGCCCTCCTATGACTAGCGGGAGGATTCGTCCTACCTACGAGCAGTACTTC; CDR3aa: CASPPMTSGRIRPTYEQYF
j_gene: TRBJ2-1; abundance: NA; len: 13; d_gene: TRBD1; v_gene: TRBV5-8; CDR3nt: TGTGCCAGCTGGGGACAGGGGGCGCATGAGCAGTTCTTC; CDR3aa: CASWGQGAHEQFF
j_gene: TRBJ1-1; abundance: NA; len: 16; d_gene: TRBD1; v_gene: TRBV5-5; CDR3nt: TGTGCCAGCAGCGGCAACTACAGGGGGTGGTTCACTGAAGCTTTCTTT; CDR3aa: CASSGNYRGWFTEAFF
j_gene: TRBJ1-1; abundance: NA; len: 14; d_gene: NA; v_gene: TRBV2; CDR3nt: TGTGCCAGCAACAAGGGCCGGGAGAACACTGAAGCTTTCTTT; CDR3aa: CASNKGRENTEAFF
j_gene: TRBJ2-5; abundance: NA; len: 16; d_gene: NA; v_gene: TRBV13; CDR3nt: TGTGCCAGCAGCTTCTGGGCTAGGGGCAAAGGAGAGACCCAGTACTTC; CDR3aa: CASSFWARGKGETQYF
j_gene: TRBJ1-5; abundance: NA; len: 13; d_gene: NA; v_gene: TRBV6-5; CDR3nt: TGTGCCAGCAGTTACCTTAGCAATCAGCCCCAGCATTTT; CDR3aa: CASSYLSNQPQHF
j_gene: TRBJ2-7; abundance: NA; len: 14; d_gene: NA; v_gene: TRBV6-5; CDR3nt: TGTGCCAGCAGTTACTCGGGGGCAGTGGGCGAGCAGTACTTC; CDR3aa: CASSYSGAVGEQYF
j_gene: TRBJ2-1; abundance: NA; len: 13; d_gene: NA; v_gene: TRBV19; CDR3nt: TGTGCCAGTAGTATAGCTCCTAGAGGTGAGCAGTTCTTC; CDR3aa: CASSIAPRGEQFF
j_gene: TRBJ1-4; abundance: NA; len: 13; d_gene: NA; v_gene: TRBV3-1/TRBV3-2; CDR3nt: TGTGCCAGCAGCCAGGGAGTAGGTGAAAAACTGTTTTTT; CDR3aa: CASSQGVGEKLFF
j_gene: TRBJ1-2; abundance: NA; len: 12; d_gene: NA; v_gene: TRBV19; CDR3nt: TGTGCCAGTGCACAGGGAACCTATGGCTACACCTTC; CDR3aa: CASAQGTYGYTF
j_gene: TRBJ1-2; abundance: NA; len: 13; d_gene: NA; v_gene: TRBV21-1; CDR3nt: TGTGCCAGAAGGGCCTCGCGGGCGGATGGCTACACCTTC; CDR3aa: CARRASRADGYTF
j_gene: TRBJ1-2; abundance: NA; len: 14; d_gene: TRBD1; v_gene: TRBV3-1/TRBV3-2; CDR3nt: TGTGCCAGCAGCCGGGACAGCCTTAACTATGGCTACACCTTC; CDR3aa: CASSRDSLNYGYTF
j_gene: TRBJ2-7; abundance: few; len: 15; d_gene: NA; v_gene: TRBV7-6; CDR3nt: TGTGCCAGCAGCTTAAATGGACTCACATCCTACGAGCAGTACTTC; CDR3aa: CASSLNGLTSYEQYF
j_gene: TRBJ2-1; abundance: NA; len: 14; d_gene: TRBD2; v_gene: TRBV24-1; CDR3nt: TGTGCCACCAGTGATTTGACTAGCGTCAATGAGCAGTTCTTC; CDR3aa: CATSDLTSVNEQFF
j_gene: TRBJ1-3; abundance: NA; len: 16; d_gene: TRBD1; v_gene: TRBV6-1; CDR3nt: TGTGCCAGCAGCGAAGACAGGGGGCGAGGAGGAAACACCATATATTTT; CDR3aa: CASSEDRGRGGNTIYF
j_gene: TRBJ1-1; abundance: NA; len: 14; d_gene: TRBD1; v_gene: TRBV27; CDR3nt: TGTGCCAGCAGTTTTGACAGGGGGCGGACTGAAGCTTTCTTT; CDR3aa: CASSFDRGRTEAFF
j_gene: TRBJ1-4; abundance: NA; len: 15; d_gene: NA; v_gene: TRBV9; CDR3nt: TGTGCCAGCAGCTTGAGTGATGGGGCAAATGAAAAACTGTTTTTT; CDR3aa: CASSLSDGANEKLFF
j_gene: TRBJ2-5; abundance: NA; len: 16; d_gene: NA; v_gene: TRBV28; CDR3nt: TGTGCCAGCAGTGAAGCCGGGAGCCAGCCCACAGAGACCCAGTACTTC; CDR3aa: CASSEAGSQPTETQYF
j_gene: TRBJ2-5; abundance: NA; len: 12; d_gene: TRBD2; v_gene: TRBV14; CDR3nt: TGTGCCAGCAGCCGACTAGCGGAGACCCAGTACTTC; CDR3aa: CASSRLAETQYF
j_gene: TRBJ2-1; abundance: NA; len: 12; d_gene: NA; v_gene: TRBV7-9; CDR3nt: TGTGCCAGCAGCTTAGAAAGGACAGTCTTGGTCTTC; CDR3aa: CASSLERTVLVF
j_gene: TRBJ1-1; abundance: once; len: 17; d_gene: TRBD1; v_gene: TRBV4-1; CDR3nt: TGCGCCAGCAGCCCAATAGGACAGGGGGCTCCGAACACTGAAGCTTTCTTT; CDR3aa: CASSPIGQGAPNTEAFF
j_gene: TRBJ1-5; abundance: NA; len: 16; d_gene: TRBD1; v_gene: TRBV7-9; CDR3nt: TGTGCCAGCAGCTTTTTGACAGGGGGTTCGAATCAGCCCCAGCATTTT; CDR3aa: CASSFLTGGSNQPQHF
j_gene: TRBJ2-1; abundance: NA; len: 15; d_gene: TRBD1; v_gene: TRBV4-1; CDR3nt: TGCGCCAGCAGCCAAGAGAGGGGGACAGGACATGAGCAGTTCTTC; CDR3aa: CASSQERGTGHEQFF
j_gene: TRBJ1-2; abundance: NA; len: 14; d_gene: TRBD1; v_gene: TRBV27; CDR3nt: TGTGCCAGCAGACCGACAGGGGGGCCCTATGGCTACACCTTC; CDR3aa: CASRPTGGPYGYTF
j_gene: TRBJ2-5; abundance: NA; len: 14; d_gene: NA; v_gene: TRBV10-2; CDR3nt: TGCGCCAGCGGCGCGGACAGTAATCAAGAGACCCAGTACTTC; CDR3aa: CASGADSNQETQYF
j_gene: TRBJ2-2; abundance: NA; len: 14; d_gene: TRBD1; v_gene: TRBV24-1; CDR3nt: TGTGCCACCAGTGATTTGGGACAGGCATCGGAGCTGTTTTTT; CDR3aa: CATSDLGQASELFF
j_gene: TRBJ1-1; abundance: few; len: 12; d_gene: NA; v_gene: TRBV2; CDR3nt: TGTGCCAGCAACGAGGGCGCGGGTGAAGCTTTCTTT; CDR3aa: CASNEGAGEAFF
j_gene: TRBJ2-7; abundance: NA; len: 11; d_gene: NA; v_gene: TRBV27; CDR3nt: TGTGCCAGCAGCTCGAGCCACGAGCAGTACTTC; CDR3aa: CASSSSHEQYF